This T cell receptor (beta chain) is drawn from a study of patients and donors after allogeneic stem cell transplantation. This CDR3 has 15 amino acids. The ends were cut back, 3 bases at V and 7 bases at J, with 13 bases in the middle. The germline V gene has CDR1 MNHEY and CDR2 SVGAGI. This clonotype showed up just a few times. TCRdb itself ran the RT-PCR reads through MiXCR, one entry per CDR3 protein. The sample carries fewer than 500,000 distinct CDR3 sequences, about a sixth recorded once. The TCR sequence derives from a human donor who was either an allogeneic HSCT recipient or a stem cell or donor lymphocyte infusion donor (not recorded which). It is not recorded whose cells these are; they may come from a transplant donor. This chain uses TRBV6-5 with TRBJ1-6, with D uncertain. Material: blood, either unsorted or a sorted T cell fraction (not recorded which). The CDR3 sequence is CASSYEVFSNSPLHF. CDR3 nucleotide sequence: TGTGCCAGCAGTTATGAAGTGTTCTCCAATTCACCCCTCCACTTT.